This T cell receptor beta chain was documented in a study of memory CD4+ T cells and cytomegalovirus serostatus. In the study's own analysis: After removing out-of-frame reads, around 2 million distinct TCRbeta sequences remained. Profiled with immunoSEQ multiplex PCR; TCRdb holds only in-frame clones, not every one. The V and J calls and clone size were taken over from that table, and D and trimming were inferred from the DNA. The sample shows approximately 61,000 clones, 75% to 90% of them seen only once. Single viable CD3+CD4+CD8-CD45RO+ cells were sorted as the memory CD4+ T cells. CD4+ T cells were isolated by positive magnetic selection. Germline V gene data show CDR1 as SNHLY and CDR2 as FYNNEI. Trimming removed 6 bases at V and 4 bases at J, with 13 bases between. This CDR3 is 15 amino acids long.

The source material was memory CD4+ T cells from blood. The clonotype was recovered from an adult in good health and CMV-seronegative. The J gene is TRBJ2-6, the V gene TRBV2; possibly TRBD1 for D (6 bases). The CDR3 protein is CASRDTGSGANVLTF. CDR3 DNA: TGTGCCAGCAGGGATACAGGGTCAGGGGCCAACGTCCTGACTTTC. The whole variable domain, remainder taken from reference TRBV2 and TRBJ2-6, is EPEVTQTPSHQVTQMGQEVILRCVPISNHLYFYWYRQILGQKVEFLVSFYNNEISEKSEIFDDQFSVERPDGSNFTLKIRSTKLEDSAMYFCASRDTGSGANVLTFGAGSRLTVL.